These 15 T cell receptor beta chains came from one sample sequenced in a study of T cell repertoires and Cas9 in healthy adults. Profiling relied on immunoSEQ multiplex PCR, and the TCRdb table lists in-frame clones only, not all of them. The sample comprises more than 20,000 clones, roughly 92% of which are singletons, and approximately 0.8% rests with the top ten. The sequenced sample was CD4+ effector T cells (CD127+, CD25-, CD137-, CD154-) from PBMCs; culture status not recorded. These receptors came from a human donor in good health.

This clone occurred once. This chain joins TRBV19 and TRBJ1-2; 10 nucleotides line up with TRBD1. Germline V lookup: CDR1 LNHDA, CDR2 SQIVND (reference sequence). This CDR3 spans 16 amino acids. The V and J ends lost 4 bases and 2 bases, in that order; junction bases with no gene match: 7. CDR3 nucleotide sequence: TGTGCCAGTAGTACTCTCAGGGACAGGGGAAACTATGGCTACACCTTC. Translation: CASSTLRDRGNYGYTF. Using reference TRBV19 and TRBJ1-2 for the parts outside the CDR3, the full variable domain is DGGITQSPKYLFRKEGQNVTLSCEQNLNHDAMYWYRQDPGQGLRLIYYSQIVNDFQKGDIAEGYSVSREKKESFPLTVTSAQKNPTAFYLCASSTLRDRGNYGYTFGSGTRLTVV.

The genes are TRBV14 and TRBJ2-1; 8 bases are a match to TRBD2. The germline V gene encodes CDR1 SGHDN and CDR2 FVKESK. The CDR3 is 16 residues long. The V gene end was trimmed by 5 bases and the J gene end by 3 bases; junction bases not matched to a gene: 9. Here the CDR3 reads CASSLRSGMGYNEQFF. CDR3 DNA sequence: TGTGCCAGCAGCTTACGTAGCGGGATGGGCTACAATGAGCAGTTCTTC.

The J gene is TRBJ1-2, the V gene TRBV7-2; TRBD1 matches at 9 bases. This CDR3 has 15 residues. The junction had 3 bases not matched to a gene; V was cut back by 2 bases and J by 2 bases. Germline V CDR1 and CDR2: SGHTA, FQGNSA. The CDR3 sequence is CASSLRTGANYGYTF. The CDR3 bases are TGTGCCAGCAGCTTACGGACAGGGGCCAACTATGGCTACACCTTC. Complete variable domain (other parts from reference TRBV7-2 and TRBJ1-2): GAGVSQSPSNKVTEKGKDVELRCDPISGHTALYWYRQSLGQGLEFLIYFQGNSAPDKSGLPSDRFSAERTGGSVSTLTIQRTQQEDSAVYLCASSLRTGANYGYTFGSGTRLTVV.

The CDR3 nucleotides are TGTGCCAGCAGCAAAGAGTCCCCGGCTAGCGGCTCGAACACCGGGGAGCTGTTTTTT. Its protein product is CASSKESPASGSNTGELFF. The rearrangement joins TRBV21-1 to TRBJ2-2; the table gives TRBD2 as D, unverified against the DNA. TRBV21-1 is reported as a pseudogene. The CDR3 spans 19 residues.

The rearrangement joins TRBV4-3 to TRBJ2-3, with D unresolved. The CDR3 runs 13 residues. From germline, CDR1 is LGHNA and CDR2 YSLEER. Trimming pared 1 base from V and 7 bases from J, leaving 9 bases between. The CDR3 protein is CASSQGPANTQYF. CDR3 coding DNA: TGCGCCAGCAGCCAAGGCCCGGCAAATACGCAGTATTTT.

This chain connects TRBV5-1 to TRBJ2-7, with 9 bases fitting TRBD1. This CDR3 has 14 residues. Germline CDR1 SGHRS, CDR2 YFSETQ. The V gene end was trimmed by 4 bases and the J gene end by 7 bases; junction bases not matched to a gene: 9. The CDR3 region is CASSPGQGVREQYF. DNA for the CDR3: TGCGCCAGCAGCCCGGGACAGGGAGTTAGGGAGCAGTACTTC. The whole variable domain, remainder taken from reference TRBV5-1 and TRBJ2-7, is KAGVTQTPRYLIKTRGQQVTLSCSPISGHRSVSWYQQTPGQGLQFLFEYFSETQRNKGNFPGRFSGRQFSNSRSEMNVSTLELGDSALYLCASSPGQGVREQYFGPGTRLTVT.

V and J are TRBV28 and TRBJ2-1, with D perhaps assigned TRBD1 or TRBD2 (6 bases each). Germline lookup yields CDR1 MDHEN and CDR2 SYDVKM. The CDR3 runs 15 residues. Trimming shortened V by 5 bases and J by 6 bases, and 17 bases separated the two germline ends. CDR3 amino acids: CASSDPRGPVNEQFF. CDR3 in DNA: TGTGCCAGCAGTGACCCCCGGGGGCCTGTCAATGAGCAGTTCTTC. The whole variable domain, filled in from reference TRBV28 and TRBJ2-1, reads DVKVTQSSRYLVKRTGEKVFLECVQDMDHENMFWYRQDPGLGLRLIYFSYDVKMKEKGDIPEGYSVSREKKERFSLILESASTNQTSMYLCASSDPRGPVNEQFFGPGTRLTVL.

The rearrangement uses TRBV7-3 and TRBJ2-5, with TRBD2 matching over 9 bases. Judging by the DNA end, TRBJ2-7 fits better; the J call may be wrong. The CDR3 has 13 residues. Germline V gene lookup returns CDR1 SGHTA and CDR2 FQGTGA. The CDR3 DNA sequence: TGTGCCAGCAGCCATAGCGGGGGTTACGAGCAGTACTTC. This translates into CASSHSGGYEQYF.

This chain connects TRBV10-3 to TRBJ2-1; the match to TRBD2 covers 9 bases. CDR3 size: 16 residues. V lost 11 bases, J lost 3 bases, and 14 bases stayed unmatched. Per the germline V gene, CDR1 is ENHRY and CDR2 is SYGVKD. Here the CDR3 DNA reads TGTGCCTCAACAGGAGCCGGGACTAGCAGCTACAATGAGCAGTTCTTC. Its translation is CASTGAGTSSYNEQFF.

The chain uses TRBV5-1 and TRBJ2-1, with D possibly being TRBD2 (6 bases). V shed 4 bases and J shed 5 bases, with 19 bases lying between them. Germline V gene sequence: CDR1 SGHRS, CDR2 YFSETQ. The CDR3 spans 16 residues. The CDR3 DNA follows: TGCGCCAGCAGCACGGGACCGGGACTGGAAGACAATGAGCAGTTCTTC. It encodes CASSTGPGLEDNEQFF.

The chain couples TRBV5-4 to TRBJ1-3; the D is unclear. This CDR3 has 16 amino acids. The V end lost 3 bases, the J end lost 1 base, and 14 bases lay between the germline ends. The germline V gene encodes CDR1 SGHNT and CDR2 YYREEE (reference sequence). Here the CDR3 reads CASSSDFGLSGNTIYF. The CDR3 bases are TGTGCCAGCAGCTCGGATTTCGGTTTGTCTGGAAACACCATATATTTT.

The CDR3 spells CASSLAHATDTQYF. The CDR3 DNA sequence: TGTGCCAGCAGCTTAGCGCACGCCACAGATACGCAGTATTTT. The chain is built from TRBV13 and TRBJ2-3; no clear D. The CDR3 has 14 residues. The V and J ends lost 1 base and 2 bases respectively, with 7 bases between them. Germline V gives CDR1 PRHDT, CDR2 FYEKMQ (reference sequence).

The chain links TRBV6-5 to TRBJ1-2; perhaps TRBD1 as D (5 bases). The V end was cut by 5 bases, the J end by 4 bases, with 17 bases between. The CDR3 has 15 residues. CDR1 is MNHEY, CDR2 SVGAGI, per germline. The CDR3 DNA follows: TGTGCCAGCAGTCGCACGGGGGGGGACGGCTATGGCTACACCTTC. Translation: CASSRTGGDGYGYTF.

The chain recombines TRBV6-4 with TRBJ2-1; 12 nucleotides align to TRBD1. Looked up from germline, CDR1 is MRHNA and CDR2 is SNTAGT. With V trimmed by 4 bases and J by 0 bases, 10 bases remained unmatched. The CDR3 sequence is 19 residues long. The CDR3 spells CASSAGTGGYPSSYNEQFF. In nucleotides, the CDR3 is TGTGCCAGCAGTGCGGGGACAGGGGGCTATCCCAGCTCCTACAATGAGCAGTTCTTC.

The genes are TRBV10-3 and TRBJ1-2, with unresolved D. This CDR3 comprises 11 residues. V dropped 0 bases and J dropped 13 bases, with 9 bases sitting between them. Per the germline V gene, CDR1 is ENHRY and CDR2 is SYGVKD. CDR3 protein: CAISESTECTF. The CDR3 DNA reads TGTGCCATCAGTGAGTCGACCGAGTGCACCTTC.